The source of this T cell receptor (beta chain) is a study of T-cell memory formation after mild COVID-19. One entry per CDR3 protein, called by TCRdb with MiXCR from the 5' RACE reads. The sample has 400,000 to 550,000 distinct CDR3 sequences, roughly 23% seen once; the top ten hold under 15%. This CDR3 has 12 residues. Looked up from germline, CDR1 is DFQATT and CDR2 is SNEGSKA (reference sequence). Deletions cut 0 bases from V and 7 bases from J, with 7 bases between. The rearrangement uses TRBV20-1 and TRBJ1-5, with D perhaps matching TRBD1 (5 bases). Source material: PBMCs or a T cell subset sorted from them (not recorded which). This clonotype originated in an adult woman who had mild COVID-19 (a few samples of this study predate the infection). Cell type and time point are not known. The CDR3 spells CSARDGTQPQHF. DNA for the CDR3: TGCAGTGCTAGAGATGGGACCCAGCCCCAGCATTTT.